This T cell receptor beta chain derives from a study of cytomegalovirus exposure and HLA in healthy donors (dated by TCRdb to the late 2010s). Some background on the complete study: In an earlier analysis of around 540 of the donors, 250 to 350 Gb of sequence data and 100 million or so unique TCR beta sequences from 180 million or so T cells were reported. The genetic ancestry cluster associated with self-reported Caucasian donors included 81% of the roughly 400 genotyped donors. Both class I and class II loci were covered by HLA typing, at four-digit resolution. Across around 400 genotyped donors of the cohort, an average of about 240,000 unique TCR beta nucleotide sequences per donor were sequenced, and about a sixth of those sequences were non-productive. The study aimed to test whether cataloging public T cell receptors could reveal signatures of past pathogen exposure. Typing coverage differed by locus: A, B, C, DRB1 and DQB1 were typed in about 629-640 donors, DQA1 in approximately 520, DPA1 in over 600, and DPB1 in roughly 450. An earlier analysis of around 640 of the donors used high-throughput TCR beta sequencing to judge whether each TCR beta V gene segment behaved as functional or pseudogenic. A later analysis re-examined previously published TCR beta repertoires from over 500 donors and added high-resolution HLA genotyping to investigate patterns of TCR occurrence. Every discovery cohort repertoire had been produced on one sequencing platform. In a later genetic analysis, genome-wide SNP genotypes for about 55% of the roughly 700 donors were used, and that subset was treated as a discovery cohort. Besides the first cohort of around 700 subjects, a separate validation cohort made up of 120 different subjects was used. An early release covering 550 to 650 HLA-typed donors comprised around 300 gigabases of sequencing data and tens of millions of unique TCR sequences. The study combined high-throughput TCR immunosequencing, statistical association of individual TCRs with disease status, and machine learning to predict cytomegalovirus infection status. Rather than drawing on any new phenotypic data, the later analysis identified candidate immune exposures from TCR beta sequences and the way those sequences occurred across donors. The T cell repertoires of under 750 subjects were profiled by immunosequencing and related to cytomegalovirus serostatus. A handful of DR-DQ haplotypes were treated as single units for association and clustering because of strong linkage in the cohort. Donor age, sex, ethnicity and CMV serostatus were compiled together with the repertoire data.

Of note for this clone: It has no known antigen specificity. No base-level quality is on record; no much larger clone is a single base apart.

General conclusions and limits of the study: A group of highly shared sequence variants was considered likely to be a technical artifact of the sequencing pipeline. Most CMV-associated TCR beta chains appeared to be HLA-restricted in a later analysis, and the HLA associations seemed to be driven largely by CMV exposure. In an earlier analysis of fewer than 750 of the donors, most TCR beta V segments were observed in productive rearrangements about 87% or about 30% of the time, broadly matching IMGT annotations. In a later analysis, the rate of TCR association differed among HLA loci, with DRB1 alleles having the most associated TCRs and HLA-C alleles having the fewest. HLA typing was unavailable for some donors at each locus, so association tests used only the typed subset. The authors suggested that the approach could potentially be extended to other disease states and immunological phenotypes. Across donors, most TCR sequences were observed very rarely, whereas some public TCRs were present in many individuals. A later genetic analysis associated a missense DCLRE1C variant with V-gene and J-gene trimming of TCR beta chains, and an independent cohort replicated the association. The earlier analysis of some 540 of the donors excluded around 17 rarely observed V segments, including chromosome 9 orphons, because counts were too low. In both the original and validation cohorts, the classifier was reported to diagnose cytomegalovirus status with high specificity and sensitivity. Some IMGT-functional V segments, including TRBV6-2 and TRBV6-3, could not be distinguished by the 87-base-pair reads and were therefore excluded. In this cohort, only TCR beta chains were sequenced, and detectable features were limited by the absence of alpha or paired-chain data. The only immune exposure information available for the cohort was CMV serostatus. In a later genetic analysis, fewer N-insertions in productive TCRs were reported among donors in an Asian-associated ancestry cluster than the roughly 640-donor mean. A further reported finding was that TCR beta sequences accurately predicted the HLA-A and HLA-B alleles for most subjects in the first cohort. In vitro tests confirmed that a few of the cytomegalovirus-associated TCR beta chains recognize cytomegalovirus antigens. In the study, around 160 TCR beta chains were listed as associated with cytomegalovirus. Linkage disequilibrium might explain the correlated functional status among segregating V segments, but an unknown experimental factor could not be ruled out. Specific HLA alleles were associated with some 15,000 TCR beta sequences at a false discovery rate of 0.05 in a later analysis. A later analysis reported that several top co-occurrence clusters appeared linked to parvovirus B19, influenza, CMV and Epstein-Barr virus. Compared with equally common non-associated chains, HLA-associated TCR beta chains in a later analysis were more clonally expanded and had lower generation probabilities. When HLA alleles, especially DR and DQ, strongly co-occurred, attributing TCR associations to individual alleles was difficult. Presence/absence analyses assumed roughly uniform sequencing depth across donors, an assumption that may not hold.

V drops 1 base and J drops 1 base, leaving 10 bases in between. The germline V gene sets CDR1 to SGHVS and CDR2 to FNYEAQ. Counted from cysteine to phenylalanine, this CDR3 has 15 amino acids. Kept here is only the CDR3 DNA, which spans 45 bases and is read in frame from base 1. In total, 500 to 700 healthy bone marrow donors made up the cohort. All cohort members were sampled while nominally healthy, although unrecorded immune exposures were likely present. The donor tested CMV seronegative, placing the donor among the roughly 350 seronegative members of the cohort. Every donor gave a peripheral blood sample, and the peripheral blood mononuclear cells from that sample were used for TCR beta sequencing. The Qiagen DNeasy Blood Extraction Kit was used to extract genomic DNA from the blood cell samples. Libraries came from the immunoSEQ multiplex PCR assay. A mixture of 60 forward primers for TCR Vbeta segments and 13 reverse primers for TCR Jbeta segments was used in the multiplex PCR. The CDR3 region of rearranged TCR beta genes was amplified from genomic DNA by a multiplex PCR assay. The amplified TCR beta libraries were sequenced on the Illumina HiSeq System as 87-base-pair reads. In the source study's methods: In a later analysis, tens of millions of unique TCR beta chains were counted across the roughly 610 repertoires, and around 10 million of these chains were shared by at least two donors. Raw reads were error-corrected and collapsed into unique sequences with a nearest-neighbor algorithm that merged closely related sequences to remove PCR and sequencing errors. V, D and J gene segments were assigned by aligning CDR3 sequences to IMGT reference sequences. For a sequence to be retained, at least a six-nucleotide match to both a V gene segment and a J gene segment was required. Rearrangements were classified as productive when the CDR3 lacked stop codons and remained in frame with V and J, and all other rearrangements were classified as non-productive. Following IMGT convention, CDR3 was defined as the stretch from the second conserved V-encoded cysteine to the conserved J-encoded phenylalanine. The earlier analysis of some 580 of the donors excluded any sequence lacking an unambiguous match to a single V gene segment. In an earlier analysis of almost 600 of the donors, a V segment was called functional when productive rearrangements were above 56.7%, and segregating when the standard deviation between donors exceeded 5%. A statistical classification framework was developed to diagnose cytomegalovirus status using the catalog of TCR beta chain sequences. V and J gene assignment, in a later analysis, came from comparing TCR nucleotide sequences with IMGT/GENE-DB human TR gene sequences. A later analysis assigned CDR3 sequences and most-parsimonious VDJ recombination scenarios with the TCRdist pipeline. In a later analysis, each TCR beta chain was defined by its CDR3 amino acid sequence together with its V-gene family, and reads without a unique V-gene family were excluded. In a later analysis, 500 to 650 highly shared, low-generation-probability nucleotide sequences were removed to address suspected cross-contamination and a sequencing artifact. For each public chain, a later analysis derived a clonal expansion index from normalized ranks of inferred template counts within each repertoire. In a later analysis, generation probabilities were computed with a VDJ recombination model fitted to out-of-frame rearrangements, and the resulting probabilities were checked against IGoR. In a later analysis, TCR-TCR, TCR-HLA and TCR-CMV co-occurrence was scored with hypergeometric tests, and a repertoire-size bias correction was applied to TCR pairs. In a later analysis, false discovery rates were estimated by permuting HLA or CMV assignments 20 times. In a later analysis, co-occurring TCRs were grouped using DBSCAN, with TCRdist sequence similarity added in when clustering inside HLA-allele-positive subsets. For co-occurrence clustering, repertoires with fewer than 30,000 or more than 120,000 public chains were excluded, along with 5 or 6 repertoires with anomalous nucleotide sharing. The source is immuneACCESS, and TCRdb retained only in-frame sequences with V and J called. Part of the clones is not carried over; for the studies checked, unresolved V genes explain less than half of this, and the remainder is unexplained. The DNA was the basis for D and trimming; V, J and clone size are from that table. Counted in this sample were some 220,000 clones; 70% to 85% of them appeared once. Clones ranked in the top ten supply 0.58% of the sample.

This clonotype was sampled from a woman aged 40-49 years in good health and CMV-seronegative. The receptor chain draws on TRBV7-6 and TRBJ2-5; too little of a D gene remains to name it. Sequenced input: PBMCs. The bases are TGTGCCAGCAGCTTAGTTCTGGCAACCCAAGAGACCCAGTACTTC. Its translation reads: CASSLVLATQETQYF. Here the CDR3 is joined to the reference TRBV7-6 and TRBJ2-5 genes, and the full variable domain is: GAGVSQSPRYKVTKRGQDVALRCDPISGHVSLYWYRQALGQGPEFLTYFNYEAQQDKSGLPNDRFSAERPEGSISTLTIQRTEQRDSAMYRCASSLVLATQETQYFGPGTRLLVL.